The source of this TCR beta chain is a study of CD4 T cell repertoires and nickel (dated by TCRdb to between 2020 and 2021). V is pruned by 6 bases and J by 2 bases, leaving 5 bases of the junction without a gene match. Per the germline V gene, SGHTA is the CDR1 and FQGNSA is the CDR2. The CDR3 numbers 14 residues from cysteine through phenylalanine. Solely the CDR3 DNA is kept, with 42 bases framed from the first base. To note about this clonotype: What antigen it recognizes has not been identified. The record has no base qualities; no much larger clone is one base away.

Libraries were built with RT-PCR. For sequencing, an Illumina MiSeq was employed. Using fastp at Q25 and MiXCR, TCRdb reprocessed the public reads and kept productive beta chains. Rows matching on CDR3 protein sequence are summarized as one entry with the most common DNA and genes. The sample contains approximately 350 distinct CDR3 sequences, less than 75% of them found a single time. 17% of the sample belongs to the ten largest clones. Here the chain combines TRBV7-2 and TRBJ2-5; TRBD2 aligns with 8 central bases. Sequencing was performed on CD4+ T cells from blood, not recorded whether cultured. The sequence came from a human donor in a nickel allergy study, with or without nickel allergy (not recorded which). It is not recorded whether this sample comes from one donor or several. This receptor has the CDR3 CASRHSGVQETQYF. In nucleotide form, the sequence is TGTGCCAGCAGACATAGCGGGGTTCAAGAGACCCAGTACTTC.